The 3 T cell receptor beta chains below were found in one sample sequenced in a study of radiation and T cells in renal cell carcinoma. As for treatment: treatment-naive control, cytoreductive nephrectomy. Produced via immunoSEQ multiplex PCR; TCRdb's table is partial and in-frame only. Of 20,000 or so clones in the sample, 45% to 55% are singletons; the top ten hold less than 25%. The input for sequencing was tumor tissue, taken from a patient whose treatment was nephrectomy without radiotherapy. Receptor source: a human donor with renal cell carcinoma.

V gene TRBV4-2 combines with J gene TRBJ2-7, with no clear D. With 3 bases removed from V and 4 bases from J, the gap between germline ends came to 7 bases. This CDR3 is built from 12 residues. The V gene's germline CDR1 is LGHNA and CDR2 YNFKEQ. The CDR3 nucleotides are TGTGCCAGCAGCCAGGGCCGGTACGAGCAGTACTTC. Its translation: CASSQGRYEQYF.

This clone was seen a single time. The chain has TRBV13 and TRBJ2-3; D is ambiguous. There are 14 residues in the CDR3. The V and J ends lost 4 bases and 1 base respectively, with 9 bases between them. The V gene's germline CDR1 is PRHDT and CDR2 FYEKMQ (reference sequence). The CDR3 region has the DNA TGTGCCAGCAGCTCTACCTCCCGCACAGATACGCAGTATTTT. Translation: CASSSTSRTDTQYF.

V usage is TRBV9 and J usage is TRBJ2-2; 13 bases agree with TRBD2. The CDR3 totals 20 residues. Germline V lookup: CDR1 SGDLS, CDR2 YYNGEE. With 0 bases clipped from V and 3 bases from J, the junction kept 11 bases outside the gene matches. The chain's CDR3 is CASSVEIAGLAGAYTGELFF. The CDR3 DNA follows: TGTGCCAGCAGCGTAGAAATCGCCGGACTAGCGGGGGCCTACACCGGGGAGCTGTTTTTT.